This TCR beta chain is from a study of shared clonotypes between healthy human individuals. Measured with immunoSEQ multiplex PCR; TCRdb has only the in-frame clones, and not every one. The data contain approximately 2.1 million clones, 90% to 95% of them singletons. CDR1 is MDHEN, CDR2 SYDVKM, per germline. This CDR3 is 14 amino acids long. J was trimmed by 7 bases and V by 4 bases; bases with no gene match: 9. The J gene is TRBJ1-2, the V gene TRBV28; the match to TRBD1 covers 7 bases. Input material: naive CD4+ T cells from PBMCs. As to subset: CD45RA+ positively selected. The source of this sequence is a man aged 18 to 30 in good health. Some clones in this sample may be carry-over from other donors' samples. The CDR3 loop is CASSSGTGVVGYTF. Here the CDR3 DNA reads TGTGCCAGCAGTTCGGGTACAGGGGTGGTTGGCTACACCTTC.